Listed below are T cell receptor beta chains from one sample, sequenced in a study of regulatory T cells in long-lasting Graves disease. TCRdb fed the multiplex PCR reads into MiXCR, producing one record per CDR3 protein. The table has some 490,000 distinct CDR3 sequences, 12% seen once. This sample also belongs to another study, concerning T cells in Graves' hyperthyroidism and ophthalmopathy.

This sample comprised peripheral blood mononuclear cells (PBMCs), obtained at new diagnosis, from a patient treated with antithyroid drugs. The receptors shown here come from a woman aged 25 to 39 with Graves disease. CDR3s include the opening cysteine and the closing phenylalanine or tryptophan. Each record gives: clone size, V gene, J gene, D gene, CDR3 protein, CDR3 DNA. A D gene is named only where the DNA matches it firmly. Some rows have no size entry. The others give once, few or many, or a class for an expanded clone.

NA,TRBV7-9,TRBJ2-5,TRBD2,CASSTEAGAPNLQYF,TGTGCCAGCAGCACAGAAGCGGGAGCTCCAAATCTCCAGTACTTC
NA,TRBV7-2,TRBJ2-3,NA,CASSQGSRELADTQYF,TGTGCCAGCAGCCAAGGCTCTCGGGAACTGGCAGATACGCAGTATTTT
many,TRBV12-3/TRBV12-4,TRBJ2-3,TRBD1,CASSFVRGRTDTQYF,TGTGCCAGCAGTTTCGTCAGGGGGCGTACAGATACGCAGTATTTT
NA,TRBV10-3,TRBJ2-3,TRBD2,CAISAGSPDTQYF,TGTGCCATCTCAGCGGGATCGCCAGATACGCAGTATTTT
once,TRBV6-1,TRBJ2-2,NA,CASSEGALRLFF,TGTGCCAGCAGCGAAGGGGCCCTAAGGCTGTTTTTT
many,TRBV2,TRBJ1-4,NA,CASSEAPRGNEKLFF,TGTGCCAGCAGTGAAGCGCCCAGGGGTAATGAAAAACTGTTTTTT
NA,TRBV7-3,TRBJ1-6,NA,CASSPSGNSPLHF,TGTGCCAGCAGCCCGTCGGGCAATTCACCCCTCCACTTT
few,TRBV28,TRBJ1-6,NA,CALSQGRGNSPLHF,TGTGCGCTTAGCCAGGGGAGGGGTAATTCACCCCTCCACTTT
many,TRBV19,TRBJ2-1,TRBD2,CASRDGRAGHEQFF,TGTGCCAGTAGGGACGGGAGGGCCGGCCATGAGCAGTTCTTC
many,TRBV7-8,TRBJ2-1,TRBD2,CASSSRATSGSINEQFF,TGTGCCAGCAGCTCCAGGGCCACTAGCGGGAGTATCAATGAGCAGTTCTTC
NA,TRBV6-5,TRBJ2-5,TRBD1,CASSYDGTGTRETQYF,TGTGCCAGCAGTTACGACGGGACAGGTACAAGGGAGACCCAGTACTTC
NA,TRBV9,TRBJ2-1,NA,CASSVSTASSNEQLF,TGTGCCAGCAGCGTAAGCACAGCTAGTTCCAATGAGCAGCTCTTC
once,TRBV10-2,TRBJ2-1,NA,CASSPGLLRNEQFF,TGCGCCAGCAGCCCGGGATTATTGAGGAATGAGCAGTTCTTC
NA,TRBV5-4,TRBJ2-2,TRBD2,CASSIPSGRWAGELFF,TGTGCCAGCAGCATCCCTAGCGGGAGGTGGGCCGGGGAGCTGTTTTTT
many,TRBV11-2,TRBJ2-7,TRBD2,CASSSSTSGRIYEQYF,TGTGCCAGCAGCTCATCAACTAGCGGGAGGATCTACGAGCAGTACTTC
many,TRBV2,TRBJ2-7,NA,CASRPNGPYEQYF,TGTGCCAGCAGGCCGAACGGCCCATACGAGCAGTACTTC
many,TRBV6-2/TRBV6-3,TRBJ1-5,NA,CASSSGQIFAYSNQPQHF,TGTGCCAGCAGTTCCGGACAGATTTTCGCCTATAGCAATCAGCCCCAGCATTTT
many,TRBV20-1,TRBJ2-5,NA,CSAKTFQETQYF,TGCAGTGCAAAGACATTCCAAGAGACCCAGTACTTC
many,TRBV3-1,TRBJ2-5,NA,CASSQDHTAGETQYF,TGTGCCAGCAGCCAAGACCACACAGCGGGTGAGACCCAGTACTTC
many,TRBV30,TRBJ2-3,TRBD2,CAGRLAGGTDTQYF,TGTGCCGGGCGACTAGCGGGAGGAACAGATACGCAGTATTTT
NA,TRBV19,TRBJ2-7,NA,CASSIDMEAEQYF,TGTGCCAGTAGTATAGATATGGAAGCGGAGCAGTACTTC
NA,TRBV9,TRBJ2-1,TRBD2,CASSGGTSGMEKQFF,TGTGCCAGCAGCGGGGGGACTAGCGGGATGGAGAAGCAGTTCTTC
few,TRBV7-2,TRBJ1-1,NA,CASSPTLLTEAFF,TGTGCCAGCAGCCCCACCTTGCTTACTGAAGCTTTCTTT
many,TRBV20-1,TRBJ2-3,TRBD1,CSAPWTGTDTQYF,TGCAGTGCACCCTGGACAGGGACAGATACGCAGTATTTT
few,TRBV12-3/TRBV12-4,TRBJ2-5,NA,CASSLAIGRETQYF,TGTGCCAGCAGTTTAGCGATCGGGCGAGAGACCCAGTACTTC
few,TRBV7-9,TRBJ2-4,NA,CASSLAARIQYF,TGTGCCAGCAGCTTAGCTGCCCGCATTCAGTACTTC
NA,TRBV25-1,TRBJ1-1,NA,CASKKIGRAFF,TGTGCCAGCAAAAAAATAGGACGGGCTTTCTTT
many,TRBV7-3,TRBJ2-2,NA,CASSLSSNTGELFF,TGTGCCAGCAGCTTATCAAGCAACACCGGGGAGCTGTTTTTT
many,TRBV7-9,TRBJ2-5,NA,CASSFSGGQETQYF,TGTGCCAGCAGCTTCTCCGGGGGCCAAGAGACCCAGTACTTC
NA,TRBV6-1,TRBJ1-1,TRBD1,CASSDREETEAFF,TGTGCCAGTTCCGACAGGGAAGAAACTGAAGCTTTCTTT
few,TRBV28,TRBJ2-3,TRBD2,CASSLRLREMFELAGGPPDTHYF,TGTGCCAGCAGTTTGAGGCTCCGAGAGATGTTCGAACTAGCGGGAGGGCCCCCAGATACGCACTATTTT
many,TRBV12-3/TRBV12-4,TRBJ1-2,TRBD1,CASSFRGTGGPGYTF,TGTGCCAGCAGTTTTCGAGGGACAGGGGGACCAGGCTACACCTTC
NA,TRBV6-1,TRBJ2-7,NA,CASSRAYSSYEQYF,TGTGCCAGCAGCCGAGCGTACAGCTCCTACGAGCAGTACTTC
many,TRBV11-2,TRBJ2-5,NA,CASSLSRTQYF,TGTGCCAGCAGCTTATCGAGAACCCAGTACTTC
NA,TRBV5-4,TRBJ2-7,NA,CASSLFGSPPKEQYF,TGTGCCAGCAGCTTGTTCGGGAGCCCCCCCAAGGAGCAGTACTTC
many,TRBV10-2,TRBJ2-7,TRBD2,CASRTSGRDEQYF,TGCGCCAGCAGGACTAGCGGGAGGGACGAGCAGTACTTC
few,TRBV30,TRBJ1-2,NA,CAWTPTAGALSGYTF,TGTGCCTGGACGCCCACCGCGGGGGCATTGAGCGGCTACACCTTC
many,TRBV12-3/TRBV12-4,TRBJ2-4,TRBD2,CASSSQTSGPAKNIQYF,TGTGCCAGCAGCTCGCAGACTAGCGGACCCGCCAAAAACATTCAGTACTTC
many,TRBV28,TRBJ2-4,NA,CASSFINKNIQYF,TGTGCCAGCAGTTTTATCAACAAAAACATTCAGTACTTC
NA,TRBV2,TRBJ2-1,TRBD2,CASSASGRALNEQSF,TGTGCCAGCAGCGCGAGCGGGAGGGCCTTAAATGAGCAGTCCTTC
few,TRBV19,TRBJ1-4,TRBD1,CASRGTNRGLNEKLFF,TGTGCCAGTAGGGGAACTAACAGGGGACTTAATGAAAAACTGTTTTTT
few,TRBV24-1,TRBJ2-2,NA,CASRGYLGELFF,TGTGCCAGCCGGGGTTATCTCGGGGAGCTGTTTTTT
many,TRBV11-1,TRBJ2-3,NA,CASSPTPLEITDTQYF,TGTGCCAGCAGCCCCACACCCTTGGAAATCACAGATACGCAGTATTTT
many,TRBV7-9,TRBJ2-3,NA,CASSLRTDTQYF,TGTGCCAGCAGCTTGCGCACAGATACGCAGTATTTT
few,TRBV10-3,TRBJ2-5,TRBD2,CAISYDFRTSGSGETQYF,TGTGCCATCAGTTACGATTTCCGGACTAGCGGGAGCGGTGAGACCCAGTACTTC